The 21 T cell receptor beta chains in this list originate from one sample, sequenced in a study of T cells expressing NK-cell markers. Using the 5' RACE reads, TCRdb records one entry per CDR3 protein without DNA. The sample has around 260,000 distinct CDR3 sequences; the top ten hold 4% to 4.5%. Sequenced: blood T cells: a sorted CD56 or NKG2C T cell subset, CD4+ or CD8+ T cells, or bulk PBMC T cells (not recorded which). The origin of the receptors is a woman aged 18 to 75 in good health.

The gene calls are TRBV2 and TRBJ2-3; TCRdb gives TRBD2 as the D gene, but with no DNA this cannot be confirmed. The germline CDR1 and CDR2 sequences are SNHLY and FYNNEI. The length of the CDR3 is 14 residues. The CDR3 is CARTSGGAADTQYF.

The rearrangement uses TRBV4-1 and TRBJ2-1; TCRdb proposes TRBD1, but this gene call is untestable without DNA. CDR3 size: 15 residues. Germline V gene data show CDR1 as MGHRA and CDR2 as YSYEKL. Here the CDR3 reads CASRPRGFPYNEQFF.

The chain combines TRBV5-1 with TRBJ1-1; the TRBD1 assignment by TCRdb is unverifiable without DNA. CDR1 SGHRS and CDR2 YFSETQ come from the germline V gene. This CDR3 has 14 residues. CDR3 in amino acids: CASSWGQGGTEAFF.

The chain has TRBV6-5 and TRBJ2-1. Germline V CDR1 and CDR2: MNHEY, SVGAGI. The CDR3 runs 13 residues. CDR3 residues: CASSYSDPSVQFF.

The V call is TRBV7-9, the J call TRBJ1-4. From germline, CDR1 is SEHNR and CDR2 FQNEAQ (reference sequence). The CDR3 loop spans 14 amino acids. CDR3 in amino acids: CASSLGTTSEKLFF.

The chain recombines TRBV12-3 or TRBV12-4 with TRBJ1-1; no DNA is available, so the TRBD1 call from TCRdb remains unchecked. The CDR3 has 16 amino acids. CDR3 sequence: CASDGTGYSVNTEAFF.

This rearrangement joins TRBV5-4 to TRBJ2-3; the TCRdb call, TRBD1, lacks DNA for checking. Germline V CDR1 and CDR2: SGHNT, YYREEE (reference sequence). The CDR3 is 16 amino acids. CDR3 in amino acids: CASSPTGGGGTDTQYF.

This rearrangement joins TRBV19 to TRBJ2-1; TCRdb gives TRBD1 as the D gene, but with no DNA this cannot be confirmed. The CDR3 consists of 17 residues. Germline CDR1 LNHDA, CDR2 SQIVND (reference sequence). The chain's CDR3 is CASSRTGPSSSYNEQFF.

The chain recombines TRBV29-1 with TRBJ2-7; without DNA, the TCRdb call of TRBD1 cannot be checked. Per germline, CDR1 SQVTM and CDR2 ANQGSEA. CDR3 length: 13 residues. The CDR3 is CSVAGTGGDEQYF.

The chain recombines TRBV12-3 or TRBV12-4 with TRBJ1-5; TCRdb picks TRBD1, but there is no DNA to check that call. This CDR3 has 15 residues. The chain's CDR3 is CASSTRQGLFQPQHF.

V is TRBV20-1 and J is TRBJ1-2; TCRdb proposes TRBD1, but this gene call is untestable without DNA. This CDR3 comprises 13 residues. Germline values: CDR1 DFQATT, CDR2 SNEGSKA (reference sequence). The CDR3 here is CSASGQGNGGYTF.

V gene TRBV27 combines with J gene TRBJ2-2; there is no DNA to check the TCRdb D call of TRBD2. The germline V gene encodes CDR1 MNHEY and CDR2 SMNVEV (reference sequence). This CDR3 is 15 amino acids long. Here the CDR3 reads CASSLSTRGTGELFF.

The V gene is TRBV28, the J gene TRBJ2-7; TCRdb proposes TRBD1, but this gene call is untestable without DNA. From germline, CDR1 is MDHEN and CDR2 SYDVKM. This CDR3 spans 13 amino acids. The CDR3: CASTGGAPYEQYF.

This sequence joins TRBV5-1 and TRBJ2-2; TCRdb proposes TRBD1, but this gene call is untestable without DNA. The germline CDR1 and CDR2 sequences are SGHRS and YFSETQ. The CDR3 spans 15 residues. This CDR3 is CASSRRDSYTGELFF.

The J gene is TRBJ2-2, the V gene TRBV4-3; TCRdb's D call of TRBD1 is untestable without DNA. The length of the CDR3 is 16 residues. The germline gives CDR1 LGHNA, CDR2 YSLEER. CDR3 sequence reads: CASSQDPGQGTGELFF.

The chain is built from TRBV12-5 and TRBJ1-4; TCRdb names TRBD1, which stays unverified in the absence of DNA. The CDR3 loop spans 15 amino acids. From germline, CDR1 is LGHNT and CDR2 FRNRAP. The CDR3: CASGLGDIDNEKLFF.

The V gene is TRBV5-1, the J gene TRBJ1-2; the D call of TRBD1 rests on TCRdb alone, since no DNA is present to check it. The germline V gene encodes CDR1 SGHRS and CDR2 YFSETQ. This CDR3 has 14 residues. CDR3 sequence reads: CASSTGQGDYGYTF.

This rearrangement joins TRBV7-8 to TRBJ1-1; the D call from TCRdb, TRBD1, cannot be confirmed without DNA. Germline V CDR1 and CDR2: SGHVS, FQNEAQ. The CDR3 has 12 residues. The CDR3 protein is CASSQTGAGAFF.

This chain links TRBV18 with TRBJ2-2. CDR1 KGHSH and CDR2 LQKENI come from the germline V gene. The CDR3 is made up of 15 amino acids. CDR3 region: CASSPDVSPIGELFF.

The rearrangement joins TRBV23-1 to TRBJ2-3. TRBV23-1 belongs to the ORF category, with a function that is uncertain. CDR3 size: 14 residues. CDR3: CASSQSDGPDTQYF.

The chain joins TRBV5-1 to TRBJ2-5; TCRdb returns TRBD1, unconfirmable since there is no DNA. The CDR3 is 16 amino acids. Germline lookup yields CDR1 SGHRS and CDR2 YFSETQ. CDR3 sequence: CASSEPGQYQQETQYF.